Following are 26 T cell receptor beta chains from one sample sequenced in a study of T cell responses to AZD1222 COVID-19 vaccine. Generated by immunoSEQ multiplex PCR, the TCRdb table keeps only in-frame clones and is missing some. The repertoire includes around 170,000 clones, approximately 90% of them detected once, and roughly 0.99% sits in the top ten. This material consisted of peripheral blood, taken on day 0 of AZD1222 vaccination. The receptors shown here come from an adult in good health.

The chain carries TRBV7-8 and TRBJ2-7; D may be TRBD2 (6 bases). Germline V lookup: CDR1 SGHVS, CDR2 FQNEAQ. Between the trimmed V and J ends, which lost 4 bases and 0 bases, there was a span of 13 bases. This CDR3 has 15 residues. CDR3 region: CASSSHASASYEQYF. In nucleotides, the CDR3 is TGTGCCAGCAGCTCGCACGCTAGCGCCTCCTACGAGCAGTACTTC.

This clone was seen a single time. The J gene is TRBJ1-6, the V gene TRBV11-2; tentative D call: TRBD1 (5 bases). CDR1 and CDR2 (germline): SGHAT, FQNNGV. V lost 1 base and J 2 bases, leaving 9 bases between the germline ends. The CDR3 contains 16 residues. CDR3 nucleotides: TGTGCCAGCAGCTTAGGGGGCAGGGCCTATAATTCACCCCTCCACTTT. It yields the protein CASSLGGRAYNSPLHF.

The chain combines TRBV6-2 or TRBV6-3 with TRBJ1-4; D is ambiguous. The CDR3 is 14 residues long. Trimming shortened V by 7 bases and J by 0 bases, and 9 bases separated the two germline ends. Germline lookup yields CDR1 MNHEY and CDR2 SVGEGT. The CDR3: CASTPWSTNEKLFF. The CDR3 DNA follows: TGTGCCAGCACCCCCTGGTCAACTAATGAAAAACTGTTTTTT.

The gene calls are TRBV7-2 and TRBJ1-6; no definite D call. In germline, CDR1 is SGHTA, CDR2 FQGNSA. Trimming left V 1 base short and J 8 bases short, with 12 bases between. The CDR3 has 15 amino acids. The CDR3 DNA reads TGTGCCAGCAGCTTAGTCGGGATTATGGATTCACCCCTCCACTTT. This encodes CASSLVGIMDSPLHF.

This chain connects TRBV7-6 to TRBJ2-5, with D maybe TRBD1 (6 bases). The CDR3 runs to 14 residues. Trimming cost V 3 bases and J 4 bases, with 12 bases left between them. CDR1 is SGHVS and CDR2 is FNYEAQ in the germline V gene. CDR3 in DNA: TGTGCCAGCAGCTTTCAGGGGCGAGGAGAGACCCAGTACTTC. Its translation: CASSFQGRGETQYF.

The chain links TRBV29-1 to TRBJ2-4, with 8 bases matching TRBD1. The length of the CDR3 is 19 residues. J gave up 1 base and V 3 bases, and 17 bases lay outside the gene matches. Per the germline V gene, CDR1 is SQVTM and CDR2 is ANQGSEA. Here the CDR3 DNA reads TGCAGCGTTGAGGGCAGACAGGGGACCCCAGGGGCGGCCAAAAACATTCAGTACTTC. Protein sequence: CSVEGRQGTPGAAKNIQYF.

The V call is TRBV10-3, the J call TRBJ1-5; D call uncertain. The CDR3 is 14 residues long. From germline, CDR1 is ENHRY and CDR2 SYGVKD. The V end was cut by 1 base, the J end by 4 bases, with 8 bases between. CDR3: CAISEWEGNQPQHF. The CDR3 nucleotides read TGTGCCATCAGTGAGTGGGAAGGGAATCAGCCCCAGCATTTT.

The gene calls are TRBV25-1 and TRBJ2-5; a weak D match, TRBD2 (6 bases). V gave up 5 bases and J gave up 3 bases, with 7 bases separating them. The CDR3 is 12 amino acids. The germline V gene has CDR1 MGHDK and CDR2 SYGVNS. Here the CDR3 DNA reads TGTGCCAGCAGTCGCGGGGAAGAGACCCAGTACTTC. Translation gives CASSRGEETQYF.

The chain uses TRBV21-1 and TRBJ2-5. TRBV21-1 is deemed a pseudogene. CDR3 size: 14 residues. The CDR3 coding sequence is TGTGCCAGCAGCAAAGAGGATTACCAAGAGACCCAGTACTTC. Protein sequence: CASSKEDYQETQYF.

The CDR3 DNA reads TGCGCCAGCAGTGTCGGGGGGGAGCAGTACTTC. Translated: CASSVGGEQYF. The chain combines TRBV10-1 with TRBJ2-7, with TRBD2 identical over 7 bases. Trimming cost V 4 bases and J 7 bases; bases outside gene matches: 1. The CDR3 runs 11 residues. Germline V gives CDR1 WNHNN, CDR2 SYGVQD (reference sequence).

With regard to this clone: Other DNA variants within this sample encode the same CDR3. The chain combines TRBV9 with TRBJ2-7; 8 positions agree with TRBD1. This CDR3 is built from 14 residues. Germline V gene sequence: CDR1 SGDLS, CDR2 YYNGEE. V lost 0 bases to trimming and J lost 3 bases; unmatched junction nucleotides: 2. The DNA for the CDR3 is TGTGCCAGCAGCGTAGGGACAGGGATCTACGAGCAGTACTTC. Residues: CASSVGTGIYEQYF.

The rearrangement uses TRBV4-1 and TRBJ1-2; D is possibly TRBD1 (5 bases). This CDR3 is built from 16 residues. Trimming shortened V by 1 base and J by 7 bases, and 19 bases separated the two germline ends. Germline V gives CDR1 MGHRA, CDR2 YSYEKL. The CDR3 DNA follows: TGCGCCAGCAGCCAAGTAACAGGACCGGGAGCACCTGGCTACACCTTC. Amino acid sequence: CASSQVTGPGAPGYTF.

The chain carries TRBV12-5 and TRBJ1-5, with D possibly being TRBD1 (6 bases). Germline CDR1 reads LGHNT; CDR2 reads FRNRAP. V was shortened by 1 base and J by 0 bases, with 10 bases between the two germline ends. The CDR3 totals 16 residues. CDR3 bases: TGTGCTAGTGGTTTGGGTCAGGGGATTAGCAATCAGCCCCAGCATTTT. Protein: CASGLGQGISNQPQHF. The whole variable domain, filled in from reference TRBV12-5 and TRBJ1-5, reads DARVTQTPRHKVTEMGQEVTMRCQPILGHNTVFWYRQTMMQGLELLAYFRNRAPLDDSGMPKDRFSAEMPDATLATLKIQPSEPRDSAVYFCASGLGQGISNQPQHFGDGTRLSIL.

The gene calls are TRBV6-6 and TRBJ1-5, with D possibly TRBD1 on 5 matching bases. This CDR3 is 14 amino acids long. V was cut by 4 bases and J by 6 bases, with 13 bases left in between. Germline V gene sequence: CDR1 MNHNY, CDR2 SVGAGI (reference sequence). CDR3 nucleotides: TGTGCCAGCAGTTTCCAGGGTAGGCGTCAGCCCCAGCATTTT. Its translation is CASSFQGRRQPQHF.

This rearrangement joins TRBV15 to TRBJ2-6, with 9 bases lining up with TRBD1. Germline V gene data show CDR1 as LNHNV and CDR2 as YYDKDF (reference sequence). With V trimmed by 0 bases and J by 1 base, 1 base remained unmatched. The CDR3 length is 17 residues. CDR3 in DNA: TGTGCCACCAGCAGAGAACAGGGGGCGTCTGGGGCCAACGTCCTGACTTTC. This gives the protein CATSREQGASGANVLTF. Combining the CDR3 with reference TRBV15 and TRBJ2-6 gives the whole variable domain DAMVIQNPRYQVTQFGKPVTLSCSQTLNHNVMYWYQQKSSQAPKLLFHYYDKDFNNEADTPDNFQSRRPNTSFCFLDIRSPGLGDTAMYLCATSREQGASGANVLTFGAGSRLTVL.

The rearrangement links TRBV7-3 to TRBJ1-3; a weak D match, TRBD1 (5 bases). CDR3 length: 16 amino acids. Trimming took off 0 bases at V and 3 bases at J, with 12 bases between the two ends. Germline V CDR1 and CDR2: SGHTA, FQGTGA. CDR3: CASSLTLGGVGNTIYF. DNA for the CDR3: TGTGCCAGCAGCTTAACGTTGGGAGGGGTTGGAAACACCATATATTTT. Full variable domain (rest looked up from reference TRBV7-3 and TRBJ1-3): GAGVSQTPSNKVTEKGKYVELRCDPISGHTALYWYRQSLGQGPEFLIYFQGTGAADDSGLPNDRFFAVRPEGSVSTLKIQRTERGDSAVYLCASSLTLGGVGNTIYFGEGSWLTVV.

This chain joins TRBV7-9 and TRBJ2-5; D is possibly TRBD2 (6 bases). Germline-derived CDR1 and CDR2 are SEHNR and FQNEAQ (reference sequence). Trimming pared 7 bases from V and 2 bases from J, leaving 14 bases between. The CDR3 spans 14 residues. CDR3 residues: CASTFGGEQETQYF. In nucleotides, the CDR3 is TGTGCCAGCACCTTTGGCGGGGAACAAGAGACCCAGTACTTC.

This chain links TRBV9 with TRBJ2-1; a possible D gene is TRBD2 (6 bases). The germline V gene has CDR1 SGDLS and CDR2 YYNGEE. This CDR3 has 15 amino acids. The V gene lost 4 bases and the J gene lost 4 bases, with 15 bases spanning the gap. CDR3 coding DNA: TGTGCCAGCAGCCCCGGCGGCGGGAAATACAATGAGCAGTTCTTC. Translation: CASSPGGGKYNEQFF.

The genes are TRBV28 and TRBJ1-4; 7 nucleotides align to TRBD1. Germline CDR1 MDHEN, CDR2 SYDVKM. The CDR3 totals 13 residues. V gave up 7 bases and J gave up 7 bases; unmatched junction bases: 6. This chain's CDR3 is CASTQGGVEKLFF. The CDR3 nucleotides are TGTGCCAGCACCCAGGGGGGGGTTGAAAAACTGTTTTTT.

This clone was counted a single time. The chain uses TRBV4-3 and TRBJ2-7, with D perhaps TRBD2 (6 bases). Trimming removed 1 base from V and 7 bases from J, with 14 bases in between. CDR1 and CDR2 from the germline V gene are LGHNA and YSLEER. CDR3 length equals 14 residues. CDR3 DNA: TGCGCCAGCAGCCAAGGACATCGTGGGGGGGAGCAGTACTTC. Protein sequence: CASSQGHRGGEQYF.

This clone showed up just a few times. The chain is built from TRBV19 and TRBJ2-2; the D is unclear. In germline, CDR1 is LNHDA, CDR2 SQIVND (reference sequence). The germline V and J ends were trimmed by 6 bases and 6 bases, with 5 bases remaining between them. The CDR3 consists of 11 residues. The CDR3 protein is CASRRSGELFF. In DNA form, the CDR3 reads TGTGCCAGTAGGAGGTCCGGGGAGCTGTTTTTT. Filled out from reference TRBV19 and TRBJ2-2, the complete variable domain reads DGGITQSPKYLFRKEGQNVTLSCEQNLNHDAMYWYRQDPGQGLRLIYYSQIVNDFQKGDIAEGYSVSREKKESFPLTVTSAQKNPTAFYLCASRRSGELFFGEGSRLTVL.

The genes are TRBV28 and TRBJ2-7; D is undetermined. V lost 10 bases and J lost 3, with 19 bases in between. This CDR3 region has 14 residues. Germline CDR1 is MDHEN and CDR2 is SYDVKM. For the CDR3, the DNA is TGTGCCATCACAGCTTCCGATCCCAGCTACGAGCAGTACTTC. Its translation: CAITASDPSYEQYF. Full variable domain (remainder filled in from reference TRBV28 and TRBJ2-7): DVKVTQSSRYLVKRTGEKVFLECVQDMDHENMFWYRQDPGLGLRLIYFSYDVKMKEKGDIPEGYSVSREKKERFSLILESASTNQTSMYLCAITASDPSYEQYFGPGTRLTVT.

Only a few counts were recorded for this clone. CDR3 nucleotides: TGTGCCAGCAGCTTGGCCGGGACAGCCCATGAAAAACTGTTTTTT. Translated, it gives CASSLAGTAHEKLFF. V usage is TRBV5-4 and J usage is TRBJ1-4; 7 bases align to TRBD1. Germline V lookup: CDR1 SGHNT, CDR2 YYREEE (reference sequence). V shed 0 bases and J 6 bases; nucleotides not matched to a gene: 5. CDR3 length: 15 residues.

This chain uses TRBV7-6 with TRBJ2-5; possibly TRBD1 or TRBD2 for D (5 bases each). Trimming cost V 1 base and J 4 bases, with 13 bases left between them. The CDR3 consists of 15 residues. Germline V gives CDR1 SGHVS, CDR2 FNYEAQ. This CDR3 is CASSLVLGTRETQYF. In DNA form, the CDR3 reads TGTGCCAGCAGCTTAGTTCTGGGGACCCGAGAGACCCAGTACTTC.

The chain couples TRBV29-1 to TRBJ2-2; D is ambiguous. Trimming removed 7 bases at V and 2 bases at J, with 14 bases between. There are 14 residues in the CDR3. Germline-derived CDR1 and CDR2 are SQVTM and ANQGSEA. This CDR3 reads CSAVPGRNTGELFF. The CDR3 nucleotides are TGCAGCGCAGTCCCAGGAAGAAACACCGGGGAGCTGTTTTTT.

This clone was observed a single time. J is TRBJ1-5 and V is TRBV19, with D possibly matching TRBD1 (6 bases). CDR1 LNHDA and CDR2 SQIVND come from the germline V gene (reference sequence). V was clipped by 7 bases and J by 2 bases, with 12 bases between them. The CDR3 covers 14 residues. The CDR3 nucleotides read TGTGCCAGTAACGGGGGGCTCCGCAATCAGCCCCAGCATTTT. Its protein product is CASNGGLRNQPQHF.